This section outlines one T cell receptor beta chain sequence together with its context. The data were obtained in a study of blood T cell repertoires in COVID-19. The protocol was immunoSEQ multiplex PCR, while the TCRdb copy is restricted to in-frame clones and leaves out a portion. The sample has roughly 410,000 clones; 70% to 90% are singletons. With V trimmed by 6 bases and J by 4 bases, 9 bases remained unmatched. Germline V gene data show CDR1 as GTSNPN and CDR2 as SVGIG (reference sequence). The length of the CDR3 is 15 residues. The TCR sequence derives from a man in his forties with acute or convalescent COVID-19. J is TRBJ2-7 and V is TRBV30; 13 nucleotides match TRBD2. Sequences were obtained from peripheral blood. The CDR3 reads CACSKGTSGTYEQYF. The CDR3 DNA reads as TGTGCCTGCTCCAAGGGGACTAGCGGGACATACGAGCAGTACTTC.